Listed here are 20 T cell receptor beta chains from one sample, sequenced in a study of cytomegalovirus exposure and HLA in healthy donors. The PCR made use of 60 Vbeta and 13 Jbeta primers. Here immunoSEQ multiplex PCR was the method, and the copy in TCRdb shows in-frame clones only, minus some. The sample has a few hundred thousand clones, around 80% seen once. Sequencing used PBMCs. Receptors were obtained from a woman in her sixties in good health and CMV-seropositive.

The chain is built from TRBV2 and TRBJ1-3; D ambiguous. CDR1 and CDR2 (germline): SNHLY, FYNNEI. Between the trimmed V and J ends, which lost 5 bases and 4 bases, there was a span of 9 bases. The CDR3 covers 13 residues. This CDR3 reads CASSLGPGNTIYF. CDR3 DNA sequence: TGTGCCAGCAGTCTAGGTCCGGGAAACACCATATATTTT.

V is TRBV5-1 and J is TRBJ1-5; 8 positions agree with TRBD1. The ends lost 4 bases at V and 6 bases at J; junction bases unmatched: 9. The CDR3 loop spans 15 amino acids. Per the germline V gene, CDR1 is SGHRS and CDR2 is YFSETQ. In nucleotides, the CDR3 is TGCGCCAGCAGCCCGACAGGGGAGAGGAGTCAGCCCCAGCATTTT. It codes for CASSPTGERSQPQHF.

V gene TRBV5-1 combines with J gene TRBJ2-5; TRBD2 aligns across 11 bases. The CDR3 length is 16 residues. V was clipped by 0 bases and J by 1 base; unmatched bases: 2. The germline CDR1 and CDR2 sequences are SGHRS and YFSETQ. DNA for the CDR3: TGCGCCAGCAGCTTGGGTCTAGCGGGGGGCCAAGAGACCCAGTACTTC. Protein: CASSLGLAGGQETQYF.

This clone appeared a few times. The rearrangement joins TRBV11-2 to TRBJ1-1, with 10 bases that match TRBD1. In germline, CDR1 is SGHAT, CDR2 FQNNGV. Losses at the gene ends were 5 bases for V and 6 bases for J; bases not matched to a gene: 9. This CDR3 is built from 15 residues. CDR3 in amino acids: CASSQRDRGGAEAFF. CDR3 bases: TGTGCCAGCAGCCAGAGGGACAGGGGAGGCGCTGAAGCTTTCTTT.

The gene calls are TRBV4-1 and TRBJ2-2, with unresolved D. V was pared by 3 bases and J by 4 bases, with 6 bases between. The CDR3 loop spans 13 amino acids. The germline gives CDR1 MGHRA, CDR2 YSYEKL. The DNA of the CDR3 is TGCGCCAGCAGCCACAAGCTCACCGGGGAGCTGTTTTTT. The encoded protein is CASSHKLTGELFF.

In DNA, the CDR3 is TGTGCCAGCACCCGGGACATCGGAAGCTCCTACGAGCAGTACTTC. This encodes CASTRDIGSSYEQYF. V and J are TRBV2 and TRBJ2-7, with D perhaps matching TRBD1 (6 bases). The germline CDR1 and CDR2 sequences are SNHLY and FYNNEI. V dropped 7 bases and J dropped 0 bases, with 16 bases sitting between them. This CDR3 region has 15 residues.

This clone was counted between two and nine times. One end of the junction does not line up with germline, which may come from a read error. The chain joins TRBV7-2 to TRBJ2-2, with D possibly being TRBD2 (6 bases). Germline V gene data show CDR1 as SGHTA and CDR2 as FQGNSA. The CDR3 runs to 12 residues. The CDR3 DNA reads TGTGCCAGCAGCCCTCATACCGGGGGGCTGTTTTTT. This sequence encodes CASSPHTGGLFF.

CDR3 DNA: TGTGCCAGCAGCTTAAGAACTAGCGGGGGGCATGAGCAGTTCTTC. Translating gives CASSLRTSGGHEQFF. The chain joins TRBV7-6 to TRBJ2-1, with 12 positions matching TRBD2. The CDR3 extends over 15 amino acids. Germline loops: CDR1 SGHVS, CDR2 FNYEAQ. V lost 2 bases to trimming and J lost 8 bases; unmatched junction nucleotides: 4.

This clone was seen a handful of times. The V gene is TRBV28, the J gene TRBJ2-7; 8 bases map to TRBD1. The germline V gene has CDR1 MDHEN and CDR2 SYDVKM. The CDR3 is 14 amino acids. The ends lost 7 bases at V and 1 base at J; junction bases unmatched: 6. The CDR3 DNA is TGTGCCAGCACCTCAGGGGGCTTATCCTACGAGCAGTACTTC. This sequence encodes CASTSGGLSYEQYF.

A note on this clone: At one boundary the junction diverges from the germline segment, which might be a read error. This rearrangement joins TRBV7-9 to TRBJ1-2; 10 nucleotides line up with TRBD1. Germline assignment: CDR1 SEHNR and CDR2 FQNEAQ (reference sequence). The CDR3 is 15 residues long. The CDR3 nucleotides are TGTTCCAGCAGCTTTGAGGGACAGGGGAACTATGGCTACACCTTC. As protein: CSSSFEGQGNYGYTF.

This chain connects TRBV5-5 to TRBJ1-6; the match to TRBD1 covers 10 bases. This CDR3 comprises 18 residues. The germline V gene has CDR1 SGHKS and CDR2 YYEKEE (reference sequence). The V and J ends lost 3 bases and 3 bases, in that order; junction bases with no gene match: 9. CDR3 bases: TGTGCCAGCAGCTGGGGCGAAGGACAGGGGGGCTATAATTCACCCCTCCACTTT. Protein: CASSWGEGQGGYNSPLHF.

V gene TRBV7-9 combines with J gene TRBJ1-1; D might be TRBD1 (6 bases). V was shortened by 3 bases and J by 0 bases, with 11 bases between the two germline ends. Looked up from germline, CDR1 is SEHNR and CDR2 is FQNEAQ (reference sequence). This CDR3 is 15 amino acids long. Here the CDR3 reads CASSLDSPLNTEAFF. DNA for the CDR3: TGTGCCAGCAGCTTGGACAGTCCACTGAACACTGAAGCTTTCTTT.

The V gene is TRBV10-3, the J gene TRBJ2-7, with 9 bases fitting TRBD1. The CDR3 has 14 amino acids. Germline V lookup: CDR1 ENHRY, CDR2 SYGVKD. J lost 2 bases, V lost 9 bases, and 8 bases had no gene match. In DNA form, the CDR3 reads TGTGCCATTTTCGGGGGGACAGGGACCTACGAGCAGTACTTC. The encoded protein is CAIFGGTGTYEQYF.

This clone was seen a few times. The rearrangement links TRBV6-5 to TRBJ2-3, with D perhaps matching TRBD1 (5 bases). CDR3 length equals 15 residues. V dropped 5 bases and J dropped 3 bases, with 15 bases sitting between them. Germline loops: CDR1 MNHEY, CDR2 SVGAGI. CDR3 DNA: TGTGCCAGCAGTCTCCAGGGCTATGTAACAGATACGCAGTATTTT. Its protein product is CASSLQGYVTDTQYF.

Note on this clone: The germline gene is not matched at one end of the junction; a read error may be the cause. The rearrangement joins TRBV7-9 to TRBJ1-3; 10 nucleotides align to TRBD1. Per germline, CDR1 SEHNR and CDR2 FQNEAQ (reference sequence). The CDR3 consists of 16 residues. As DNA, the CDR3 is TGTTCCAGCAGCAAGCCGGGACAGGGGACTGGAAACACCATATATTTT. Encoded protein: CSSSKPGQGTGNTIYF.

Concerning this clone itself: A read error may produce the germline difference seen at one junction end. CDR3 protein: CSSSFYLGAETQYF. CDR3 DNA: TGTTCCAGCAGCTTTTATCTAGGTGCGGAGACCCAGTACTTC. The chain joins TRBV7-9 to TRBJ2-5; unclear D gene. Germline loops: CDR1 SEHNR, CDR2 FQNEAQ (reference sequence). The CDR3 extends over 14 amino acids.

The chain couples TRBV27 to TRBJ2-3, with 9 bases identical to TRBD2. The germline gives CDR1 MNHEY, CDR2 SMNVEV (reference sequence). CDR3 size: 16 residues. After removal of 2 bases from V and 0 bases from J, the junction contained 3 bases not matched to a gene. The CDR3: CASSLHLAGSTDTQYF. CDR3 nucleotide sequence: TGTGCCAGCAGTTTACATCTAGCGGGGAGCACAGATACGCAGTATTTT.

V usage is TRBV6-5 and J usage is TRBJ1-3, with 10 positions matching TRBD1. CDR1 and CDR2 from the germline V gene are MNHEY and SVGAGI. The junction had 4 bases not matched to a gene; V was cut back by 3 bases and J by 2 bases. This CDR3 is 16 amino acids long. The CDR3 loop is CASSYSGTGAGNTIYF. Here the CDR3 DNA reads TGTGCCAGCAGTTATTCCGGGACAGGGGCTGGAAACACCATATATTTT.

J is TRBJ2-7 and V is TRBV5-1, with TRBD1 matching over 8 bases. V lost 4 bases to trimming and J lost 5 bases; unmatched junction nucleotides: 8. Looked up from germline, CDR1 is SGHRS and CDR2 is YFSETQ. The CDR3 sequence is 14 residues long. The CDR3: CASSNGQGGDEQYF. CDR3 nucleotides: TGCGCCAGCAGCAACGGACAGGGAGGAGACGAGCAGTACTTC.

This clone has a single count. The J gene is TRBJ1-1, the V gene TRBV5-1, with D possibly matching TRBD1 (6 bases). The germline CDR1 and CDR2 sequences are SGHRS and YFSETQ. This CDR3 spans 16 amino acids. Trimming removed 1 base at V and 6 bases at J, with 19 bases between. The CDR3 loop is CASSLNALQGFPEAFF. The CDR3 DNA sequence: TGCGCCAGCAGCTTGAACGCGCTACAGGGTTTCCCTGAAGCTTTCTTT.